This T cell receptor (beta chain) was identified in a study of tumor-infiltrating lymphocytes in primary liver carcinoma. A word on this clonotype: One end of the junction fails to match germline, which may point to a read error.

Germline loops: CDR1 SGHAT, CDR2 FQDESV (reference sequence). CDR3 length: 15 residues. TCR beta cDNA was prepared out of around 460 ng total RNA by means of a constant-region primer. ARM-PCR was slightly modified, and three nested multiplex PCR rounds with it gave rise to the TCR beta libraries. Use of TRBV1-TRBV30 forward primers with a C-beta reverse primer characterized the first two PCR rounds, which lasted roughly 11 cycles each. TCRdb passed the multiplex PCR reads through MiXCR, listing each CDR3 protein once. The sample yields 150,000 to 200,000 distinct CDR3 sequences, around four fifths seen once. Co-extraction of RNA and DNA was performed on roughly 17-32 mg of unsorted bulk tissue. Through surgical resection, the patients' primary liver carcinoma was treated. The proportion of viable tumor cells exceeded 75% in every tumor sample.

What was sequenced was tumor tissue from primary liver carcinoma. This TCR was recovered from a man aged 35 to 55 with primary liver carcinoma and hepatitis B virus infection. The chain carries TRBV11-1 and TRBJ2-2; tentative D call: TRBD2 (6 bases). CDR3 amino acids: CASSLNGSGTGHLFF. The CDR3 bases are TGTGCGAGCAGCTTAAACGGGAGTGGAACCGGGCATCTGTTTTTT. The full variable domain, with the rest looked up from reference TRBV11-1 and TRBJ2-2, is EAEVAQSPRYKITEKSQAVAFWCDPISGHATLYWYRQILGQGPELLVQFQDESVVDDSQLPKDRFSAERLKGVDSTLKIQPAELGDSAMYLCASSLNGSGTGHLFFGEGSRLTVL.